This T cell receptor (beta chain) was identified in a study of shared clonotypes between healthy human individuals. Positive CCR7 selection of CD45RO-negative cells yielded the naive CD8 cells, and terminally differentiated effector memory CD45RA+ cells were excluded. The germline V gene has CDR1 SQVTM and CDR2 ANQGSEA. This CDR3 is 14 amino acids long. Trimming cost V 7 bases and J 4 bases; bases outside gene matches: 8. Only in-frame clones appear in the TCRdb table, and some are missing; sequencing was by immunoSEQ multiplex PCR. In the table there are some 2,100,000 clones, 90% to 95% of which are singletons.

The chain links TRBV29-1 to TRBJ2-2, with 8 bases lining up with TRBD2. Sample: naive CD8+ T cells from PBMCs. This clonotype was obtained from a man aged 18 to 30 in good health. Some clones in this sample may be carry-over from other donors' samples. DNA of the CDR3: TGCAGCGGGGGGGCCGGGAGGGCCACCGGGGAGCTGTTTTTT. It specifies CSGGAGRATGELFF.